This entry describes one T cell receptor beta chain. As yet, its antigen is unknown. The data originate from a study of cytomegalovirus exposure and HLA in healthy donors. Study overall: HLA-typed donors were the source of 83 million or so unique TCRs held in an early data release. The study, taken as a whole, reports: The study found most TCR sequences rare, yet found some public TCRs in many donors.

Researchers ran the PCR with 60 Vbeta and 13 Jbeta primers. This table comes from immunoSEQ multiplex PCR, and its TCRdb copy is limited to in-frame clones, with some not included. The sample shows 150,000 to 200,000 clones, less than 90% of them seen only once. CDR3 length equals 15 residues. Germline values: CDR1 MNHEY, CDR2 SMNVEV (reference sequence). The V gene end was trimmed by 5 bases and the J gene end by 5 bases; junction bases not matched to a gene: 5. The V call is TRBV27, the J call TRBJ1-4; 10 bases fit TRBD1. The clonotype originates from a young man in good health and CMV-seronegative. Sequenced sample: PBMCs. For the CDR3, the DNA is TGTGCCAGCAGTCCCGGGACAGGGGTAAATGAAAAACTGTTTTTT. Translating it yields CASSPGTGVNEKLFF.